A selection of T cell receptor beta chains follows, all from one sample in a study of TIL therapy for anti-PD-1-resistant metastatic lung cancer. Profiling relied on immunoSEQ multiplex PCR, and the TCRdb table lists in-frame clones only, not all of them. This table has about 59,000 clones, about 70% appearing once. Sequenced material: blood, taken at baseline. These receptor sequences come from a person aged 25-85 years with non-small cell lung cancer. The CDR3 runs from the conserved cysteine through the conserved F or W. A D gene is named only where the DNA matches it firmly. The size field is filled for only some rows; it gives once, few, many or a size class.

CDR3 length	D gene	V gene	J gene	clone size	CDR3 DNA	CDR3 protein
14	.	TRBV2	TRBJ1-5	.	TGTGCCAGCAGTGAAGTCTCTAGCGGTCAGCCCCAGCATTTT	CASSEVSSGQPQHF
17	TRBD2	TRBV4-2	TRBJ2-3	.	TGTGCCAGCAGCCAGGCTTCAGCGGGAGGGCCCACAGATACGCAGTATTTT	CASSQASAGGPTDTQYF
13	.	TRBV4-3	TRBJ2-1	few	TGCGCCAGCAGCCAAGAGGAATACAATGAGCAGTTCTTC	CASSQEEYNEQFF
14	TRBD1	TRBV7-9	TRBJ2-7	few	TGTGCCAGCAGCTTAGAACACAGGGGCAACGAGCAGTACTTC	CASSLEHRGNEQYF
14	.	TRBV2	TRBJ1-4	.	TGTGCCAGCAGGCAGGGACGGCATAATGAAAAACTGTTTTTT	CASRQGRHNEKLFF
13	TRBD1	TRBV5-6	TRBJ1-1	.	TGTGCCAGCAGGAATACAGGGGGCAGGGAAGCTTTCTTT	CASRNTGGREAFF
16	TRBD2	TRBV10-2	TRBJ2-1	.	TGCGCCAGCAGGGGCCTGGCTAGCGGGGCCTACAATGAGCAGTTCTTC	CASRGLASGAYNEQFF
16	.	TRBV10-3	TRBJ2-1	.	TGTGCCATCAGTCCTCGGGAAATGAGCTCCTACAATGAGCAGTTCTTC	CAISPREMSSYNEQFF
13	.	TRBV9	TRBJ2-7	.	TGTGCCAGCAGCGTGGGGGTCTCCTACGAGCAGTACTTC	CASSVGVSYEQYF
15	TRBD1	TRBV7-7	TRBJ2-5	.	TGTGCTAGCAGCTTAAAGGGGGCTTTCGGGGAGACCCAGTACTTC	CASSLKGAFGETQYF
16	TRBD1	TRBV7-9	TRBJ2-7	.	TGTGCCAGCAGCCACTGGGGACAGGGGGTCTCCTACGAGCAGTACTTC	CASSHWGQGVSYEQYF
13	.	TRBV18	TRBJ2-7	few	TGTGCCAGCTCACCGGACAGTCTCTACGAGCAGTACTTC	CASSPDSLYEQYF
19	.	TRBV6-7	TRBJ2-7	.	TGTGCCAGCATCACCCTAGTTTGCGGGTATGGAAGGAGTTCCCACGAGCAGTACTTC	CASITLVCGYGRSSHEQYF
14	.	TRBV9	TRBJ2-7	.	TGTGCCAGCAGCGTAGATCACAGCTCCTACGAGCAGTACTTC	CASSVDHSSYEQYF
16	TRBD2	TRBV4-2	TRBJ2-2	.	TGTGCCAGCAGCCAAGTTAGCGGGAGGGTCACCGGGGAGCTGTTTTTT	CASSQVSGRVTGELFF
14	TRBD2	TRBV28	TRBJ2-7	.	TGTGCCAGCAGTCTGCGACTAGCGGCCCACGAGCAGTACTTC	CASSLRLAAHEQYF
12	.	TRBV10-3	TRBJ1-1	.	TGTGCCATCAGTGTGGGGGACACTGAAGCTTTCTTT	CAISVGDTEAFF
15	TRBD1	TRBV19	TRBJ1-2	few	TGTGCCAGTAGTGCTACAGGGGGTCCTAACTATGGCTACACCTTC	CASSATGGPNYGYTF
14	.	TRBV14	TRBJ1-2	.	TGTGCCAGCAGCCATCCGGACGGATACTATGGCTACACCTTC	CASSHPDGYYGYTF
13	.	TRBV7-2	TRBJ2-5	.	TGTGCCAGCAGCATGAGTAATACGGAGACCCAGTACTTC	CASSMSNTETQYF
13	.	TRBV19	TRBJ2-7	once	TGTGCCAGTAGTATAGAACAGGGATACGAGCAGTACTTC	CASSIEQGYEQYF
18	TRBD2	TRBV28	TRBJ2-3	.	TGTGCCAGCAGTCAACCGGGACTAGCGGGAGTAAGCACAGATACGCAGTATTTT	CASSQPGLAGVSTDTQYF
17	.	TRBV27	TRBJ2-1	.	TGTGCCAGCAGTTTAGAGGGGGCGGGAAGCTCCTACAATGAGCAGTTCTTC	CASSLEGAGSSYNEQFF
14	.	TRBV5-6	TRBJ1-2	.	TGTGCCAGCAGCTTGGTACAGGGCAACTATGGCTACACCTTC	CASSLVQGNYGYTF
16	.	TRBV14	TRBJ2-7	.	TGTGCCAGCAGCCCCTTAGGAAACTATAGGTCCTACGAGCAGTACTTC	CASSPLGNYRSYEQYF
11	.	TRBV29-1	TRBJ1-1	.	TGCAGCGCCGGGGAGGCAGGGCGAGGTTTCTTT	CSAGEAGRGFF
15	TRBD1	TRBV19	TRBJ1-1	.	TGTGCCAGTAGTCCCCGGACAGGATTAACGACTGAAGCTTTCTTT	CASSPRTGLTTEAFF
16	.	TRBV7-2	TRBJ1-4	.	TGTGCCAGCAGCTCCGTCAGAGGGGTCGGGAATGAAAAACTGTTTTTT	CASSSVRGVGNEKLFF
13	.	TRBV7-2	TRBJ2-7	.	TGTGCCAGCAGCTTAGGTCGGGGTTACGAGCAGTACTTC	CASSLGRGYEQYF
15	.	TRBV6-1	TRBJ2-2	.	TGTGCCAGCAGTGCATTAAGGAGGAACACCGGGGAGCTGTTTTTT	CASSALRRNTGELFF
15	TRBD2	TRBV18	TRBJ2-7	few	TGTGCCAGCTCACTAGATGTAGTAGCGGGGGCCGAGCAGTACTTC	CASSLDVVAGAEQYF
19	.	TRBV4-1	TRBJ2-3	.	TGCGCCAGCAGGCCAAGATATCCAGCGGACGTAACTAGCACAGATACGCAGTATTTT	CASRPRYPADVTSTDTQYF
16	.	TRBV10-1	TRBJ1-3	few	TGCGCCAGCAGTGAGGCCGACCAGAGACCTGGAAACACCATATATTTT	CASSEADQRPGNTIYF
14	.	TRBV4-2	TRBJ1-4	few	TGTGCCAGCAGCCAAGGCAGGGATAATGAAAAACTGTTTTTT	CASSQGRDNEKLFF
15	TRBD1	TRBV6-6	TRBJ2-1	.	TGTGCCAGCAGTTGGGGACAGGGGGCGCGGAATGAGCAGTTCTTC	CASSWGQGARNEQFF
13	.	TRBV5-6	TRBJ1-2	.	TGTGCCAGCAGCTTGTCGGGAGTATATGGCTACACCTTC	CASSLSGVYGYTF
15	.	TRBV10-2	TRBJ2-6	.	TGCGCCAGCAGTTGGCGTCAGGGTAGTACCAACGTCCTGACTTTC	CASSWRQGSTNVLTF
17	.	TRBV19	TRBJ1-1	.	TGTGCCACTATGGGGCCCAAGGGTGAAGAGGGGAACACTGAAGCTTTCTTT	CATMGPKGEEGNTEAFF
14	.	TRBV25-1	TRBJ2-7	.	TGTGCCAGCAGTCCCATAAACGGGCGCGACGAGCAGTACTTC	CASSPINGRDEQYF
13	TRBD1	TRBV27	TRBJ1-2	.	TGTGCCAGTAGATTGACAGGGGGGTATGGCTACACCTTC	CASRLTGGYGYTF
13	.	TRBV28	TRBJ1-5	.	TGTGCCAGCAGTTTGGCGGGCAATCAGCCCCAGCATTTT	CASSLAGNQPQHF
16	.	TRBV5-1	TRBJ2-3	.	TGCGCCAGCAGCTTGGTGGGGACCGCTTCCACAGATACGCAGTATTTT	CASSLVGTASTDTQYF
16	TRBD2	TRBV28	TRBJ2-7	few	TGTGCCAGCAGTGGCCTGACTAGCGGAGTACGTTTGGAGCAGTACTTC	CASSGLTSGVRLEQYF
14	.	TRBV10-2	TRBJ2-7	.	TGCGCCAGCAGGGTCCCAGTAGCCCCCTACGAGCAGTACTTC	CASRVPVAPYEQYF
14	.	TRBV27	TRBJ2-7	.	TGTGCCAGCAGTTTATACCAGGGGAACTACGAGCAGTACTTC	CASSLYQGNYEQYF
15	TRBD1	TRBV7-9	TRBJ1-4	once	TGTGCCAGCAGCTTAGGGACAGGGGACCACGAAAAACTGTTTTTT	CASSLGTGDHEKLFF
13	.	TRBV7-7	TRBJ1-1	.	TGTGCTAGCAGCCTTACGGTGAACACTGAAGCTTTCTTT	CASSLTVNTEAFF
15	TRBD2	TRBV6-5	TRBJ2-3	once	TGTGCCAGCAGGGGAGGGATCTTCCTCACAGATACGCAGTATTTT	CASRGGIFLTDTQYF
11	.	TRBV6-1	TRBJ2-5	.	TGTGCCAGCAGTGAAGAGGAGACCCAGTACTTC	CASSEEETQYF
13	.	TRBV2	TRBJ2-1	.	TGTGCCAGCAGATCCGGGCCAAGGAATGAGCAGTTCTTC	CASRSGPRNEQFF
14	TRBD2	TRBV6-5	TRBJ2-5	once	TGTGCCAGCATGGTAGCGGGAGGGGGGGAGACCCAGTACTTC	CASMVAGGGETQYF
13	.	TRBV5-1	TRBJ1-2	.	TGCGCCAGCAGCTTGGTACGGGAGGGCGGCTACACCTTC	CASSLVREGGYTF
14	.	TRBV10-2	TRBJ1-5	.	TGCGCCAGCACCCAAGGGGTCGTCAATCAGCCCCAGCATTTT	CASTQGVVNQPQHF
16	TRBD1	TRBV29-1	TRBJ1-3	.	TGCAGCGTTAAGGGACAGGGGAAGAGGGCTGGAAACACCATATATTTT	CSVKGQGKRAGNTIYF
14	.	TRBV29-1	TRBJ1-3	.	TGCAGCGTCCTTAACAGGGACTCTGGAAACACCATATATTTT	CSVLNRDSGNTIYF